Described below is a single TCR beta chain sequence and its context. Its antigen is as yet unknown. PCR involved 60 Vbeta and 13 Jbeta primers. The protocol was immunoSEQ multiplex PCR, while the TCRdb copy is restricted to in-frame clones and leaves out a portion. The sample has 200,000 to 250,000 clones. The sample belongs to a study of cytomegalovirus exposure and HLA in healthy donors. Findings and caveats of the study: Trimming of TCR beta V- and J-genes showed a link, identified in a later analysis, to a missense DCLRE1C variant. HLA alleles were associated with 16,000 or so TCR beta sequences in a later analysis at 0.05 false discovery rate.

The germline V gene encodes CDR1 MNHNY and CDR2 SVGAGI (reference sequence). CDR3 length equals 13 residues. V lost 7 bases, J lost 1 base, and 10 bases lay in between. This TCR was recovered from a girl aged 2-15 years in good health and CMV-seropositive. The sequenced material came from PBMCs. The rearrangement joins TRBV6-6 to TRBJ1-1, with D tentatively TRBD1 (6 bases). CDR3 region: CASKRGPNTEAFF. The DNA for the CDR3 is TGTGCCAGCAAGCGGGGGCCGAACACTGAAGCTTTCTTT.